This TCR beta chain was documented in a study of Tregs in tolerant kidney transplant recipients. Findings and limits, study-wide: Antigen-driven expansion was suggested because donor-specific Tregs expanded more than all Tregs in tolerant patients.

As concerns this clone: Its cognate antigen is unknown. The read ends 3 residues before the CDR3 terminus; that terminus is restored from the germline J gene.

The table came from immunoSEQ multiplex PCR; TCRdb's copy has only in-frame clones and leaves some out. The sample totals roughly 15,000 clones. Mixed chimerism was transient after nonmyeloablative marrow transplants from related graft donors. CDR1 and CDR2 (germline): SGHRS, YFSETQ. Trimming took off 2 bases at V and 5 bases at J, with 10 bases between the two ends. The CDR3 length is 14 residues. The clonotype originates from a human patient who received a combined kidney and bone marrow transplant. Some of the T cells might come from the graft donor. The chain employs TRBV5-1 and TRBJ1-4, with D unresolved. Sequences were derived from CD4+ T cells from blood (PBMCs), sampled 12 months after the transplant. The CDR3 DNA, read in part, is TGCGCCAGCAGCTTAGGGCTCGAAAATGAAAAA. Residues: CASSLGLENEK. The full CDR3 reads CASSLGLENEKLFF.